This T cell receptor beta chain derives from a study of beta chain features in type 1 diabetes (dated by TCRdb to 2016 to 2019). In the study overall: Mean age, gender distribution, total cell number and subset yield were not different between patients and healthy donors. Across all samples, around 100 million sorted cells were examined, and cell number per subset correlated strongly with RNA yield. Naive and central memory subsets were obtained from all 30 or so donors, but regulatory and stem cell-like memory subsets were isolated from only 8 patients and roughly 8 healthy donors. The study compared the TCRB repertoires of sorted circulating CD4+ T cell subsets in recently diagnosed type 1 diabetes patients with those in matched healthy donors. Findings and caveats that apply to the study as a whole: Patients with type 1 diabetes made fewer insertions and deleted more nucleotides at VDJ recombination sites, implying thymic rearrangement abnormalities. Shorter templates might be favored by PCR, yet because patient and control samples were amplified and corrected together, any such skew would affect both groups equally. Because cDNA rather than genomic DNA was sequenced, highly expressing activated cells could have been over-represented, although no difference in activation and CD3 levels was found between groups. Type 1 diabetes patients showed a moderate but significant shortening of TCRB CDR3 length in all four CD4+ subsets. The naive, central memory and regulatory TCRB repertoires appeared to resemble one another more closely among patients than among healthy donors. Because the HLA sub-analyses included only small numbers of individuals, any influence of HLA type on TCRB rearrangement was left unresolved.

V drops 2 bases and J drops 5 bases, leaving 9 bases in between. The CDR3 contains 13 residues, cysteine and phenylalanine counted. The CDR3 DNA has 39 bases and is translated from base 1. Taken from the germline V gene, the CDR1 and CDR2 loops are KGHSH and LQKENI. From each donor, a single peripheral blood sample of roughly 0.11 L on average was drawn into heparinised tubes. Using a panel that included CD45RO, CCR7, CD25, CD127, CD95 and CD27, naive, central memory, regulatory and stem cell-like memory CD4+ T cells were sorted on a BD FACSAria II. All sorted populations exceeded 95% purity. PBMCs were isolated right away by Lymphoprep density gradient centrifugation and were stained directly, without culture. Samples were stained and sorted in pairs, with one healthy donor and one patient per experiment, so that batch effects were minimized. Remarks on this clone: This clone's antigen is unknown. No base quality values were provided; no much bigger clone lies one nucleotide off.

The entire amount of isolated RNA was reverse transcribed using the High Capacity cDNA Reverse Transcription Kit, so the sequenced TCRB transcripts were expressed ones. Deep immunoSEQ sequencing was applied to naive, central memory and regulatory T cell samples, giving an average of roughly 3.3 million total reads per sample. Sorted cells were lysed in RLT buffer and RNA was extracted with DNase-treated RNeasy Micro or Mini kits, depending on cell number. Each cell subset was processed on its own to prevent cross-contamination, while patient and healthy donor samples were processed together. Using the immunoSEQ multiplex PCR, TCRB sequences were amplified from cDNA into 87-bp fragments spanning the CDR3 region. Sequencing of the amplicons was done on the Illumina HiSeq platform. The authors processed their data as follows. PCR bias was corrected computationally using synthetic template baselines, and reads within Hamming distance 2 were collapsed, with unmergeable singletons discarded. By aligning reads against IMGT, V, D and J genes, CDR3 length, and insertions or deletions at six rearrangement sites were assigned. Within each subset, clonotype counts were normalized to sorted cell number, after which true diversity and Gini coefficients were computed with the tcR R package. The overlap coefficient, calculated on TCRB nucleotide sequences, was used to quantify repertoire sharing. Not all clones reach the TCRdb copy of this immuneACCESS table, which keeps in-frame sequences only. Checked studies attribute under half of the gap to unresolved V genes and leave the rest unexplained. For V, J and clone size, that table is used; D and trimming come from the DNA. The sample table shows fewer than 200,000 clones, and under 13% are seen once. The top ten hold more than 0.4% of the sample.

Sequenced input: central memory CD4+ T cells from blood. The source is a man aged 25-45 years with type 1 diabetes. The rearrangement combines TRBV18 with TRBJ2-5, with no D gene named confidently. The DNA is as follows: TGTGCCAGCTCACCATTGCCGGAGGAGACCCAGTACTTC. This codes for CASSPLPEETQYF. The CDR3, completed at both ends by the reference TRBV18 and TRBJ2-5 genes, gives the full variable domain NAGVMQNPRHLVRRRGQEARLRCSPMKGHSHVYWYRQLPEEGLKFMVYLQKENIIDESGMPKERFSAEFPKEGPSILRIQQVVRGDSAAYFCASSPLPEETQYFGPGTRLLVL.